A selection of T cell receptor beta chains follows, all from one sample in a study of T cell repertoires in cytomegalovirus infection. TCRdb re-derived calls from the reads in MiXCR, one entry per CDR3 protein. The data show hundreds of thousands of distinct CDR3 sequences, approximately 24% seen once. The specimen was CD8+ T cells from PBMCs. These receptors all come from a human donor in good health (CMV status not recorded). Some clones in this sample may be carry-over from other donors' samples. Each CDR3 is given with its conserved first and last residue. D genes are given only for firm matches. Size is stated for part of the rows, as once, few or many counts, or as a class when the clone is expanded.

J,size,D,V,CDR3,DNA
TRBJ2-3,many,TRBD1,TRBV12-3/TRBV12-4,CASSRPSPTGDDTQYF,TGTGCCAGCAGCAGACCCTCCCCGACAGGGGACGATACGCAGTATTTT
TRBJ1-2,-,-,TRBV6-5,CASSYSEGNNYGYTF,TGTGCCAGCAGTTACTCGGAAGGGAATAACTATGGCTACACCTTC
TRBJ1-2,many,-,TRBV7-2,CASSLDVRFYGYTF,TGTGCCAGCAGCTTGGACGTACGCTTCTATGGCTACACCTTC
TRBJ1-2,many,TRBD1,TRBV7-2,CASSITDRTDHYGYTF,TGTGCCAGCAGCATTACGGACAGGACAGACCACTATGGCTACACCTTC
TRBJ2-1,few,-,TRBV5-6,CASSIVGEQFF,TGTGCCAGCAGCATAGTGGGTGAGCAGTTCTTC
TRBJ2-6,many,-,TRBV7-9,CASSSRMVAPGSGANVLTF,TGTGCCAGCAGCTCCCGGATGGTAGCGCCAGGCTCTGGGGCCAACGTCCTGACTTTC
TRBJ2-5,-,-,TRBV28,CASSPQGGGSKETQYF,TGTGCCAGCAGTCCCCAGGGAGGAGGCTCAAAAGAGACCCAGTACTTC
TRBJ2-5,-,TRBD1,TRBV28,CASRTAGTGLQETQYF,TGTGCCAGCAGAACCGCCGGGACAGGGTTACAAGAGACCCAGTACTTC
TRBJ2-1,-,TRBD2,TRBV6-2/TRBV6-3,CASSLLLSGGNSYNEQFF,TGTGCCAGCAGTCTCCTGTTGAGCGGGGGGAACTCCTACAATGAGCAGTTCTTC
TRBJ2-1,few,-,TRBV6-6,CASSYSLRGGPHNEQFF,TGTGCCAGCAGTTACTCACTCAGGGGGGGGCCGCACAATGAGCAGTTCTTC
TRBJ1-1,many,-,TRBV7-8,CASSLGDGDTEAFF,TGTGCCAGCAGCTTAGGGGATGGGGACACTGAAGCTTTCTTT
TRBJ1-1,few,-,TRBV20-1,CSATPRVNTEAFF,TGCAGTGCTACCCCCCGGGTGAACACTGAAGCTTTCTTT
TRBJ2-3,few,-,TRBV6-5,CASSYSGISTDTQYF,TGTGCCAGCAGTTACTCGGGGATAAGCACAGATACGCAGTATTTT
TRBJ1-5,few,TRBD1,TRBV7-9,CASSWGTASNQPQHF,TGTGCCAGCAGTTGGGGGACAGCTAGCAATCAGCCCCAGCATTTT
TRBJ1-1,few,-,TRBV7-2,CASSLEADGLTEAFF,TGTGCCAGCAGCTTAGAGGCGGACGGGCTCACTGAAGCTTTCTTT
TRBJ1-1,-,-,TRBV12-3/TRBV12-4,CASSFSRLHTEAFF,TGTGCCAGCAGTTTTAGCAGACTCCACACTGAAGCTTTCTTT
TRBJ2-2,few,-,TRBV5-6,CASSLAEMGRAGELFF,TGTGCCAGCAGCTTGGCCGAGATGGGGCGGGCCGGGGAGCTGTTTTTT
TRBJ2-1,-,-,TRBV20-1,CSALDGGYAYNEQFF,TGCAGTGCTCTCGACGGGGGCTACGCCTACAATGAGCAGTTCTTC
TRBJ1-5,-,-,TRBV14,CASSQGGGWQPQHF,TGTGCCAGCAGCCAAGGGGGAGGTTGGCAGCCCCAGCATTTT
TRBJ1-6,-,TRBD1,TRBV6-1,CASSPRGVSPLHF,TGTGCCAGCAGTCCCAGGGGGGTTTCACCCCTCCACTTT
TRBJ1-1,-,-,TRBV7-9,CASSTNKNGRWTEAFF,TGTGCCAGCAGCACCAACAAGAACGGACGATGGACTGAAGCTTTCTTT
TRBJ1-5,many,-,TRBV11-2,CASSLSMSNNQPQHF,TGTGCCAGCAGCTTATCTATGTCTAACAATCAGCCCCAGCATTTT
TRBJ2-1,many,TRBD1,TRBV4-1,CASRGQGLNEQFF,TGCGCCAGCCGTGGACAGGGACTCAATGAGCAGTTCTTC
TRBJ1-2,many,TRBD1,TRBV7-8,CASSPGQLSHYGYTF,TGTGCCAGCAGCCCGGGACAGCTAAGCCACTATGGCTACACCTTC
TRBJ2-3,-,TRBD2,TRBV7-2,CASSLRTSGGLSDTQYF,TGTGCCAGCAGCCTCCGGACTAGCGGGGGACTTTCGGATACGCAGTATTTT
TRBJ1-1,-,-,TRBV29-1,CSGLWGNTEAFF,TGCAGCGGCCTCTGGGGGAACACTGAAGCTTTCTTT
TRBJ2-3,-,TRBD2,TRBV12-3/TRBV12-4,CASSRTSGGADMQYF,TGTGCCAGCAGCAGGACTAGCGGGGGGGCGGATATGCAGTATTTT
TRBJ1-2,few,-,TRBV20-1,CSARDQSNYGYTF,TGCAGTGCTAGAGATCAGAGTAACTATGGCTACACCTTC
TRBJ2-2,many,-,TRBV25-1,CASRPAGLANTGELFF,TGTGCCAGCAGGCCGGCGGGGTTGGCGAACACCGGGGAGCTGTTTTTT
TRBJ2-1,-,TRBD2,TRBV29-1,CSVEGGLAGYNEQFF,TGCAGCGTTGAAGGGGGACTAGCGGGGTACAATGAGCAGTTCTTC
TRBJ2-2,-,-,TRBV7-9,CASSSGFNTGELFF,TGTGCCAGCAGCTCTGGATTTAACACCGGGGAGCTGTTTTTT
TRBJ2-3,-,-,TRBV7-9,CASSYQRTDTQYF,TGTGCCAGCAGCTACCAGAGAACAGATACGCAGTATTTT
TRBJ1-3,-,-,TRBV14,CASSQQGYSGNTIYF,TGTGCCAGCAGCCAGCAGGGATATTCTGGAAACACCATATATTTT
TRBJ2-7,-,-,TRBV2,CASSDGGQYHYEQYF,TGTGCCAGCAGTGACGGGGGACAGTACCACTACGAGCAGTACTTC
TRBJ2-7,-,TRBD1,TRBV7-9,CASSSGTESYEQYF,TGTGCCAGCAGCTCCGGGACAGAGTCCTACGAGCAGTACTTC
TRBJ2-1,-,-,TRBV10-3,CAISEPSGRTGLTLGYNEQFF,TGTGCCATCAGTGAACCCTCTGGGAGGACAGGCCTAACCTTAGGGTACAATGAGCAGTTCTTC
TRBJ2-5,-,-,TRBV28,CASRTDRRSKETQYF,TGTGCCAGCAGAACCGACAGACGCTCGAAAGAGACCCAGTACTTC
TRBJ2-1,-,-,TRBV11-1,CASSLAADDEQFF,TGTGCCAGCAGCTTAGCTGCAGACGATGAGCAGTTCTTC